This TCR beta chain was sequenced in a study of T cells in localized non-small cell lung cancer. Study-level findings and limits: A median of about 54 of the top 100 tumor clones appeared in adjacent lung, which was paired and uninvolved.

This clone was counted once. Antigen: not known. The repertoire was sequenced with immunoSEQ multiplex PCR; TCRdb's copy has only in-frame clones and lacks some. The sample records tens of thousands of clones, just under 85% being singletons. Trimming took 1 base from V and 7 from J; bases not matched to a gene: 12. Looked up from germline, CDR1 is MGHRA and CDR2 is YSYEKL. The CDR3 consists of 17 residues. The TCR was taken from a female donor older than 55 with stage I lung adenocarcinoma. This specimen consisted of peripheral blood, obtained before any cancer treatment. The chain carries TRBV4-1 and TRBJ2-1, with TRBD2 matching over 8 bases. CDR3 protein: CASSQGLARGTRNEQFF. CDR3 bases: TGCGCCAGCAGCCAAGGGCTAGCGAGGGGGACTAGGAATGAGCAGTTCTTC.